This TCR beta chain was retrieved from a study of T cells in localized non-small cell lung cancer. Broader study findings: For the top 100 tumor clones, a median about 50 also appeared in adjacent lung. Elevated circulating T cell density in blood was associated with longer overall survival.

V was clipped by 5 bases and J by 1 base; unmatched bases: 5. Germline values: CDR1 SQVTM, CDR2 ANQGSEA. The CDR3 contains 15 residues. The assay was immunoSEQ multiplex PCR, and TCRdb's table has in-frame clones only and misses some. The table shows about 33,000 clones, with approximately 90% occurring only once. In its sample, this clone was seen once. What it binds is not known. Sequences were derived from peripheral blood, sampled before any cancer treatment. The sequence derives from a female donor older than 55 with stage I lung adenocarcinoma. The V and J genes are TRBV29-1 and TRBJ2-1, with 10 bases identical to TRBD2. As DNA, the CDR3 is TGCAGCGTTCCTAGCGGGGGTCTGTCCTACAATGAGCAGTTCTTC. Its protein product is CSVPSGGLSYNEQFF.